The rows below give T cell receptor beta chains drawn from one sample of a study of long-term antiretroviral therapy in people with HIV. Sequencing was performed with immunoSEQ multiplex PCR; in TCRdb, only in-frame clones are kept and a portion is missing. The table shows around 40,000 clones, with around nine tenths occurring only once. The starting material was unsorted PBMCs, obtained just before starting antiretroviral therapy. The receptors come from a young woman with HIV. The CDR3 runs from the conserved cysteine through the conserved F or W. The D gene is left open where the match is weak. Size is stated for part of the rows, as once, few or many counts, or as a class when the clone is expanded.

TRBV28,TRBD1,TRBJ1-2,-,CASSPQGALGGDYGYTF,TGTGCCAGCAGTCCACAGGGGGCGCTGGGTGGTGACTATGGCTACACCTTC
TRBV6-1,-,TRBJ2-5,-,CASSAPTTREATQYF,TGTGCCAGCAGTGCCCCTACTACGCGTGAGGCGACCCAGTACTTC
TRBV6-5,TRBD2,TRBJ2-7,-,CASSEREPSYEQYF,TGTGCCAGCAGTGAGCGGGAGCCTTCCTACGAGCAGTACTTC
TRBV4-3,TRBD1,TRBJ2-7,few,CASSQEGTGSYEQYF,TGCGCCAGCAGCCAAGAAGGGACAGGGTCCTACGAGCAGTACTTC
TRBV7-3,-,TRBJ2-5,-,CASSLRVGETQYF,TGTGCCAGCAGCTTAAGGGTGGGAGAGACCCAGTACTTC
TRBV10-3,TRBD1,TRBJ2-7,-,CAISEGAGGYEQYF,TGTGCCATCAGTGAAGGGGCAGGGGGCTACGAGCAGTACTTC
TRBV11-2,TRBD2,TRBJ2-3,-,CASSLGLAGSTDTQYF,TGTGCCAGCAGCTTAGGGCTAGCGGGCAGCACAGATACGCAGTATTTT
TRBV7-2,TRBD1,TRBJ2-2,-,CASSWGQGNTGELFF,TGTGCCAGCAGTTGGGGACAGGGCAACACCGGGGAGCTGTTTTTT
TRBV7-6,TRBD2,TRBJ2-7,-,CASSRRLAGPYEQYF,TGTGCCAGCAGCCGACGACTAGCGGGGCCCTACGAGCAGTACTTC
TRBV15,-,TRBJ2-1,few,CATSRPGRNNEQFF,TGTGCCACCAGCAGACCTGGCAGGAACAATGAGCAGTTCTTC
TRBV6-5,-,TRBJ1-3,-,CASSYRFSGNTIYF,TGTGCCAGCAGCTACAGATTCTCTGGAAACACCATATATTTT
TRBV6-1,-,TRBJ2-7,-,CASSEGSNPSYEQYF,TGTGCCAGCAGTGAAGGGTCAAACCCCTCCTACGAGCAGTACTTC
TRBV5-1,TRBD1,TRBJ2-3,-,CASSFLANAYRGSGTDTQYF,TGCGCCAGCAGCTTCTTGGCAAACGCCTACAGGGGGAGTGGCACAGATACGCAGTATTTT
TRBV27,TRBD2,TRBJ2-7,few,CASSLSSAGANEQYF,TGTGCCAGCAGTTTATCGTCAGCGGGAGCTAACGAGCAGTACTTC
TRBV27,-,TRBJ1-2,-,CASSLSYSRGDYYGYTF,TGTGCCAGCAGTTTATCGTACTCCAGGGGTGATTACTATGGCTACACCTTC
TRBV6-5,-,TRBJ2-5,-,CASSYSPGGYQETQYF,TGTGCCAGCAGTTACTCGCCAGGGGGGTACCAAGAGACCCAGTACTTC
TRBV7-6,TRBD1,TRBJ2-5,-,CASSRPRGLRYQETQYF,TGTGCCAGCAGCCGTCCCAGGGGGCTTAGGTACCAAGAGACCCAGTACTTC
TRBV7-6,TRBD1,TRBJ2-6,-,CASSLGQGPSSGANVLTF,TGTGCCAGCAGCCTCGGACAGGGGCCAAGCTCTGGGGCCAACGTCCTGACTTTC
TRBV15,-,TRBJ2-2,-,CATSRDSTKGGELFF,TGTGCCACCAGCAGAGATAGTACGAAAGGCGGGGAGCTGTTTTTT
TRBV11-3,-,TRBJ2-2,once,CASSPGINTGELFF,TGTGCCAGCAGCCCCGGAATAAACACCGGGGAGCTGTTTTTT
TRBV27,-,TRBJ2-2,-,CASRLGASTTGELFF,TGTGCCAGCAGACTCGGGGCCTCAACCACCGGGGAGCTGTTTTTT
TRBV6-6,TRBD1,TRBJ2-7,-,CASRPAGTGIEQYF,TGTGCCAGCAGGCCCGCCGGGACAGGGATCGAGCAGTACTTC
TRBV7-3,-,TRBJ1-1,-,CASSLIGGGDSEAFF,TGTGCCAGCAGCTTAATAGGTGGAGGGGATTCTGAAGCTTTCTTT
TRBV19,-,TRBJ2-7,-,CASSLTPGLTYEQYF,TGTGCCAGTAGTCTAACCCCGGGACTTACCTACGAGCAGTACTTC
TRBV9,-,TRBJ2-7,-,CASSVGPGKAEQYF,TGTGCCAGCAGCGTAGGGCCCGGGAAAGCCGAGCAGTACTTC
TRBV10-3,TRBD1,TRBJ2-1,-,CAINQDRAGYYNEQFF,TGTGCCATCAATCAAGACAGGGCAGGATACTACAATGAGCAGTTCTTC
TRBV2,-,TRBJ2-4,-,CASRFEGAKNIQYF,TGTGCCAGCAGATTCGAAGGGGCCAAAAACATTCAGTACTTC
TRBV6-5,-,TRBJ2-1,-,CASSYWGALSNNEQFF,TGTGCCAGCAGTTACTGGGGGGCCCTCTCAAACAATGAGCAGTTCTTC
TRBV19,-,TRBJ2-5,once,CASSIGQETQYF,TGTGCCAGTAGTATAGGTCAAGAGACCCAGTACTTC
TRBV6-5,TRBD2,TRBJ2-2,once,CASSYILAGGPGELFF,TGTGCCAGCAGTTACATCCTAGCGGGAGGTCCCGGGGAGCTGTTTTTT
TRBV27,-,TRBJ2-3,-,CASSNNIPGVTDTQYF,TGTGCCAGCAGTAACAACATCCCAGGGGTCACAGATACGCAGTATTTT
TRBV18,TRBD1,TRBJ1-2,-,CASSKRTGGADYGYTF,TGTGCCAGCTCTAAAAGGACAGGGGGCGCGGACTATGGCTACACCTTC
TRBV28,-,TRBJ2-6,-,CASSFPRTATLSGANVLTF,TGTGCCAGCAGTTTCCCTAGGACAGCGACACTCTCTGGGGCCAACGTCCTGACTTTC
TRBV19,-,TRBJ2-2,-,CASRRAANTGELFF,TGTGCCAGTCGGAGGGCTGCGAACACCGGGGAGCTGTTTTTT
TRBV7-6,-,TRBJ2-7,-,CASSFEAGSGYEQYF,TGTGCCAGCAGCTTCGAGGCGGGCTCCGGATACGAGCAGTACTTC
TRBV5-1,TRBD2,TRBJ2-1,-,CASSLGTSGSDNEQFF,TGCGCCAGCAGCTTAGGGACTAGCGGGAGTGACAATGAGCAGTTCTTC
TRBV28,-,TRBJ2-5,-,CASSLAWDVQETQYF,TGTGCCAGCAGTTTGGCGTGGGACGTCCAAGAGACCCAGTACTTC
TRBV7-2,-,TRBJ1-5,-,CASSKGLNSNQPQHF,TGTGCCAGCAGCAAAGGGCTGAATAGCAATCAGCCCCAGCATTTT
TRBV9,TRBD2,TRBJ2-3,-,CASSGREAGLTDTQYF,TGTGCCAGCAGCGGACGGGAGGCGGGACTCACAGATACGCAGTATTTT
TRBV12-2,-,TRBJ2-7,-,CASRPVDRDEQYF,TGTGCAAGTCGCCCGGTGGACAGGGACGAGCAGTACTTC
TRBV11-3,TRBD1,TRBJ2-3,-,CASSLSRGQGFGTDTQYF,TGTGCCAGCAGCCTTTCCAGGGGACAGGGTTTTGGTACAGATACGCAGTATTTT
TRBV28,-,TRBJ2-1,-,CASSPIKGTTNEQFF,TGTGCCAGCAGTCCCATCAAGGGTACTACAAATGAGCAGTTCTTC
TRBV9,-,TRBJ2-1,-,CASSVAGVGRGEQFF,TGTGCCAGCAGCGTAGCAGGTGTAGGACGCGGTGAGCAGTTCTTC